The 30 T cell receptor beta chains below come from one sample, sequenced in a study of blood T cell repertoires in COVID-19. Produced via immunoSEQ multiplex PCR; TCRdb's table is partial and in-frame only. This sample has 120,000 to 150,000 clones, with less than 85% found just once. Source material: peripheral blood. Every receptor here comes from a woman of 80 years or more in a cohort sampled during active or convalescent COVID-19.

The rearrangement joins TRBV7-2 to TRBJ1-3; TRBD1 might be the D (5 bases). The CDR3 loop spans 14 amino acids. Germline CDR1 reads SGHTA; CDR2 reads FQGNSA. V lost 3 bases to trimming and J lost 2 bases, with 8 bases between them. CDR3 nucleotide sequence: TGTGCCAGCAGCTTCGGCAGGGCTGGAAACACCATATATTTT. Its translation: CASSFGRAGNTIYF.

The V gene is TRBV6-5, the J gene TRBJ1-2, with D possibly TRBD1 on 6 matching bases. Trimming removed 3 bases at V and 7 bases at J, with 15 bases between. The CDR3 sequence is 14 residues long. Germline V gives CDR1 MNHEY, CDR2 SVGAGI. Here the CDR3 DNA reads TGTGCCAGCAGTTATCCCCAGGGGCTAGGTGGCTACACCTTC. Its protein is CASSYPQGLGGYTF.

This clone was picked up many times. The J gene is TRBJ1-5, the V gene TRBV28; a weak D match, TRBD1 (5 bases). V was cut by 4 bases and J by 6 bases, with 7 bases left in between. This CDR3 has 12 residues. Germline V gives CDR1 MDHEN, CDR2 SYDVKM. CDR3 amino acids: CASSWGGQPQHF. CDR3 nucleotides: TGTGCCAGCAGTTGGGGCGGTCAGCCCCAGCATTTT.

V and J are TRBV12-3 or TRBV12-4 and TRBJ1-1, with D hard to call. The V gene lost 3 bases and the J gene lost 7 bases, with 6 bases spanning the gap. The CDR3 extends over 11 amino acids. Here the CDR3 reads CASSFQFEAFF. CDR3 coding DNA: TGTGCCAGCAGTTTTCAGTTTGAAGCTTTCTTT.

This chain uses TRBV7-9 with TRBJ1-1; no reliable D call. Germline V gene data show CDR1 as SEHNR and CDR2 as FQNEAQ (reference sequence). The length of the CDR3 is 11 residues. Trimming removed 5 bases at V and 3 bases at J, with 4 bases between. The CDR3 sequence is CASSRDTEAFF. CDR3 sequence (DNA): TGTGCCAGCAGCCGAGACACTGAAGCTTTCTTT.

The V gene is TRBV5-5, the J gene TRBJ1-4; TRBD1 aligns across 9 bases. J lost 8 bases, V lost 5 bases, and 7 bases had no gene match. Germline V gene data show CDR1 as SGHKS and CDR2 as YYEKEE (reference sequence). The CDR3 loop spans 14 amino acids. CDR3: CASRIGQGLEKLFF. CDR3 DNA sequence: TGTGCCAGCAGGATCGGACAGGGGCTCGAAAAACTGTTTTTT.

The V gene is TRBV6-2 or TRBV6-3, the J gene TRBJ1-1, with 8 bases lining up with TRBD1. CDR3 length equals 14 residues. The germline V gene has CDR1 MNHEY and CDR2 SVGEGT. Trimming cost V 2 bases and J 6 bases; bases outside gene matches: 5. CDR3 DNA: TGTGCCAGCAGTTACGACAGGGGAAAGGCTGAAGCTTTCTTT. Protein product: CASSYDRGKAEAFF.

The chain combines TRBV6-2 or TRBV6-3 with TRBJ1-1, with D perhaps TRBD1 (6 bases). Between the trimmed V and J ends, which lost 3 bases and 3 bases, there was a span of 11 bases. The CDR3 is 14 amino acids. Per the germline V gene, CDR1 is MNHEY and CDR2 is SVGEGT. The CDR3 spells CASSYGTHHTEAFF. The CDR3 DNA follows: TGTGCCAGCAGTTATGGGACACATCACACTGAAGCTTTCTTT.

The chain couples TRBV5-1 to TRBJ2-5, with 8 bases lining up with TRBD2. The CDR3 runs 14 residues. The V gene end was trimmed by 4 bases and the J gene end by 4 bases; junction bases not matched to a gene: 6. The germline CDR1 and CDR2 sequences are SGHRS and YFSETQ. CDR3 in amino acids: CASSGTSFGETQYF. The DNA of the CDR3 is TGCGCCAGCAGCGGGACTAGTTTTGGAGAGACCCAGTACTTC.

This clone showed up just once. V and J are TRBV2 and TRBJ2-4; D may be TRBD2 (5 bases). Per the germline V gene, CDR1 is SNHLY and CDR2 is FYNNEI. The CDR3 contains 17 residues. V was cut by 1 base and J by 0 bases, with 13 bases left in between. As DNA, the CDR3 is TGTGCCAGCAGTGAAGAGTACAGCGGATTAGCCAAAAACATTCAGTACTTC. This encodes CASSEEYSGLAKNIQYF. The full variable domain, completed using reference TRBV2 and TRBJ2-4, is EPEVTQTPSHQVTQMGQEVILRCVPISNHLYFYWYRQILGQKVEFLVSFYNNEISEKSEIFDDQFSVERPDGSNFTLKIRSTKLEDSAMYFCASSEEYSGLAKNIQYFGAGTRLSVL.

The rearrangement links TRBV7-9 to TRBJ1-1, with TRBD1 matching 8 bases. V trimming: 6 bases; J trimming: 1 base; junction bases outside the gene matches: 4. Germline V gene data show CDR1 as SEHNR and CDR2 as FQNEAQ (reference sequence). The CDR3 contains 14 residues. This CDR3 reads CASRDRGGNTEAFF. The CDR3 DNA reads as TGTGCCAGCAGAGACAGGGGAGGGAACACTGAAGCTTTCTTT.

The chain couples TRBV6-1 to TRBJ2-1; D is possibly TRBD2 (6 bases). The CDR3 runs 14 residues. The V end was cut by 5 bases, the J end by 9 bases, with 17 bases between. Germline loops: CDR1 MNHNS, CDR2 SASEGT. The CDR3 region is CASSPQGLRLEQFF. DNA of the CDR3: TGTGCCAGCAGTCCCCAGGGACTTCGGCTTGAGCAGTTCTTC.

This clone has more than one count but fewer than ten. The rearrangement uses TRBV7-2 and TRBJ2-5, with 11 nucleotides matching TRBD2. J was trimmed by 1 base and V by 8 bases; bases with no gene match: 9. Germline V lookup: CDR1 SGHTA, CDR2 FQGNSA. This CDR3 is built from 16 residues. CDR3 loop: CASSYLAGGRQETQYF. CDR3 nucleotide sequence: TGTGCCAGCTCCTATCTAGCGGGGGGCCGCCAAGAGACCCAGTACTTC.

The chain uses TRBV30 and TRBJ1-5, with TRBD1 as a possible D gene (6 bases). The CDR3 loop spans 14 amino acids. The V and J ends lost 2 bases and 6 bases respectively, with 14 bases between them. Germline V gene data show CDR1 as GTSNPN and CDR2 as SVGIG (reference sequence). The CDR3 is CAWSPGQFSQPQHF. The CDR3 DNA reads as TGTGCCTGGAGTCCCGGACAGTTTTCTCAGCCCCAGCATTTT.

The DNA for the CDR3 is TGTGCCTGGAGGATCTACGACAGCCGGGGACAGTTCCAAGAGACCCAGTACTTC. Its protein product is CAWRIYDSRGQFQETQYF. The chain links TRBV30 to TRBJ2-5; 7 bases agree with TRBD1. V lost 3 bases, J lost 1 base, and 17 bases stayed unmatched. CDR3 length equals 18 residues. Germline V gene sequence: CDR1 GTSNPN, CDR2 SVGIG (reference sequence).

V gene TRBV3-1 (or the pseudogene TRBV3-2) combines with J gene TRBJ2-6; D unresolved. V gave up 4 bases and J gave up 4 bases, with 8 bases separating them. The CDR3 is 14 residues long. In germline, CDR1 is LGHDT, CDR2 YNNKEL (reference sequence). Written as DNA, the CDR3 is TGTGCCAGCAGCCCCGGAGCAGGGGCCAACGTCCTGACTTTC. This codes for CASSPGAGANVLTF.

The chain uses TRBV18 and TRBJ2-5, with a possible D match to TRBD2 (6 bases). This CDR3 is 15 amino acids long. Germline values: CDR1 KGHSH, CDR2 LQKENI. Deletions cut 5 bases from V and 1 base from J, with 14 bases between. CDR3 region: CASSTQAGPQETQYF. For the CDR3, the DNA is TGTGCCAGCTCAACACAGGCGGGACCCCAAGAGACCCAGTACTTC. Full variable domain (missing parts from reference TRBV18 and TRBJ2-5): NAGVMQNPRHLVRRRGQEARLRCSPMKGHSHVYWYRQLPEEGLKFMVYLQKENIIDESGMPKERFSAEFPKEGPSILRIQQVVRGDSAAYFCASSTQAGPQETQYFGPGTRLLVL.

CDR3 region: CASSRGLAGTQETQYF. The CDR3 coding sequence is TGTGCCAGCAGCCGCGGACTAGCGGGGACACAAGAGACCCAGTACTTC. The chain couples TRBV5-8 to TRBJ2-5; TRBD2 aligns across 12 bases. After removal of 4 bases from V and 2 bases from J, the junction contained 6 bases not matched to a gene. This CDR3 has 16 residues. Germline V lookup: CDR1 SGHTS, CDR2 YDEGEE.

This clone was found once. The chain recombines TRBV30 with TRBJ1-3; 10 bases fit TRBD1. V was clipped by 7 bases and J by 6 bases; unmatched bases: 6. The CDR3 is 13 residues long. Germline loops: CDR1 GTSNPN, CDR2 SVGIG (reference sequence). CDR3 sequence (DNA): TGTGCCTACCCGGGACAGGGGATAAACACCATATATTTT. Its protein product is CAYPGQGINTIYF.

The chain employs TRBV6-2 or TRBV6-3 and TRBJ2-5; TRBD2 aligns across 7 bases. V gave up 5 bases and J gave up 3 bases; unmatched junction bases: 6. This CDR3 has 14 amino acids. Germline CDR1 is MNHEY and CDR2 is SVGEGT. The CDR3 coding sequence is TGTGCCAGCAGTCACATAGCGGGCGAAGAGACCCAGTACTTC. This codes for CASSHIAGEETQYF.

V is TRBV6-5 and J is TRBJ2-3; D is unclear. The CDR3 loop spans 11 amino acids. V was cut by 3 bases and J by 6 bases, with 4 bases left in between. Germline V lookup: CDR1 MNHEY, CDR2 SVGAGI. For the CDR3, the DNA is TGTGCCAGCAGTTATCTGGATACGCAGTATTTT. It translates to CASSYLDTQYF.

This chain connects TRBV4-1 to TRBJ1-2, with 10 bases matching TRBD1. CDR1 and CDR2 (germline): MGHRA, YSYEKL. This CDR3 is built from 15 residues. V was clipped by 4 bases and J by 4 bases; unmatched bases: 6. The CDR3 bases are TGCGCCAGCAGCCGACGACAGGGGGCGGGCTATGGCTACACCTTC. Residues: CASSRRQGAGYGYTF.

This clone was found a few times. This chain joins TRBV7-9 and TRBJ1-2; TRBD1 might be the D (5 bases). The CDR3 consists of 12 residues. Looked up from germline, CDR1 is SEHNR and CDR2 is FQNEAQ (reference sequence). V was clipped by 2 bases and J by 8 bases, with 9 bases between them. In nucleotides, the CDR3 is TGTGCCAGCAGCTTACGACAGAGAGGCTACACCTTC. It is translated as CASSLRQRGYTF.

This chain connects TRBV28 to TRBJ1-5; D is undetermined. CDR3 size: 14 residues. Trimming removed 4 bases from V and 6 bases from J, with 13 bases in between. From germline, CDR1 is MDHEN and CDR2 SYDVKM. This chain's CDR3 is CASSSVLRTQPQHF. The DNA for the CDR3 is TGTGCCAGCAGTTCTGTCCTACGAACTCAGCCCCAGCATTTT.

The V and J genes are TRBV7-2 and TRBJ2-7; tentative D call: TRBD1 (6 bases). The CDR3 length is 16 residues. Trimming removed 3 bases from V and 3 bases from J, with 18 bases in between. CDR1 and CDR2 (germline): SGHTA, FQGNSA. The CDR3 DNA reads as TGTGCCAGCAGCTTCATACAGGGTTCGGGCGGCTACGAGCAGTACTTC. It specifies CASSFIQGSGGYEQYF.

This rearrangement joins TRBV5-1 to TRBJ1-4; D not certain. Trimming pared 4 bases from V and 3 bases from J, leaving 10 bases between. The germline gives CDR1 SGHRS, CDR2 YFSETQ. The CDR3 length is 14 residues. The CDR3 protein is CASSLSAANEKLFF. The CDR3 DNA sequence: TGCGCCAGCAGCCTCAGCGCGGCTAATGAAAAACTGTTTTTT.

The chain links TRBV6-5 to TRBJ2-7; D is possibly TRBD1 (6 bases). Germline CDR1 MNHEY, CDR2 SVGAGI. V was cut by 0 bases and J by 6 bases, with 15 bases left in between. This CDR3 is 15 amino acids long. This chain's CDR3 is CASSYSVRRTAEQYF. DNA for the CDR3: TGTGCCAGCAGTTACTCGGTTCGTAGGACAGCCGAGCAGTACTTC.

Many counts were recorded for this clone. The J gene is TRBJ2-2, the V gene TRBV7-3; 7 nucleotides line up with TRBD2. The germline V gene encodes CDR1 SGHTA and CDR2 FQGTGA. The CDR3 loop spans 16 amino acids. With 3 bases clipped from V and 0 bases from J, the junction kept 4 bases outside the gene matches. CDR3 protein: CASSFLAGANTGELFF. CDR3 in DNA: TGTGCCAGCAGCTTCCTCGCGGGGGCGAACACCGGGGAGCTGTTTTTT.

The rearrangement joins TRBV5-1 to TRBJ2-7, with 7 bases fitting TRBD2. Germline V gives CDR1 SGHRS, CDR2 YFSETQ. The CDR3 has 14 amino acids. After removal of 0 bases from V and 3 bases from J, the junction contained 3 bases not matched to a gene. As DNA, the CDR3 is TGCGCCAGCAGCTTGGGGCTAGCGGACTACGAGCAGTACTTC. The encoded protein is CASSLGLADYEQYF.

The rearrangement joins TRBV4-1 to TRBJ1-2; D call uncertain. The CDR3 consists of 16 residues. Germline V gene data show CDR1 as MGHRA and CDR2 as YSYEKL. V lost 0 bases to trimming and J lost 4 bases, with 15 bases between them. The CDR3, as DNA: TGCGCCAGCAGCCAAGAGGTAGCATTTACTCCCTATGGCTACACCTTC. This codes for CASSQEVAFTPYGYTF.